The text below deals with one T cell receptor (beta chain). Original processing notes: Reference gene primer amplification gave estimated nucleated cell counts. Sequencing was performed with immunoSEQ multiplex PCR; in TCRdb, only in-frame clones are kept and a portion is missing. Clone size and the V and J calls come from that table; the DNA yielded D and trimming. The data hold under 95,000 clones, with approximately 87% observed a single time. The data derive from a study of blood T cell repertoires in COVID-19. Turning to the study itself: In each case, the material was cDNA or gDNA derived from T cells, B-cell-depleted T cells, or PBMCs.

V gave up 0 bases and J gave up 3 bases, with 9 bases separating them. Per the germline V gene, CDR1 is LGHDT and CDR2 is YNNKEL (reference sequence). The CDR3 spans 15 residues. What was sequenced was peripheral blood. This chain joins TRBV3-1 (or the pseudogene TRBV3-2) and TRBJ2-1; D gene unclear. The clonotype originates from a human donor with acute or convalescent COVID-19. The donor label of this sample is uncertain. CDR3 residues: CASSQDPQVYNEQFF. CDR3 DNA: TGTGCCAGCAGCCAAGATCCTCAGGTCTACAATGAGCAGTTCTTC.